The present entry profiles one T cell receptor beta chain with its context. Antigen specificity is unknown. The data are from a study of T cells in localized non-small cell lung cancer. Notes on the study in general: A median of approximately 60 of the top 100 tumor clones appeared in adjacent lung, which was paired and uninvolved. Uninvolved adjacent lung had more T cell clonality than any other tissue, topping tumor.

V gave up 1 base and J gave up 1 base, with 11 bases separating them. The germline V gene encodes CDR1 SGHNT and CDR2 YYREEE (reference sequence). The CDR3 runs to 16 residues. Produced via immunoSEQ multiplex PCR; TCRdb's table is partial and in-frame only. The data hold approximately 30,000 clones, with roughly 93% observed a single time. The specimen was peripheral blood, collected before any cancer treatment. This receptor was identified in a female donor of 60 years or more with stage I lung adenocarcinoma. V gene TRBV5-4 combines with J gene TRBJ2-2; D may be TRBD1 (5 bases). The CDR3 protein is CASSLQIGQNTGELFF. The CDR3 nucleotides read TGTGCCAGCAGCTTGCAGATCGGACAGAACACCGGGGAGCTGTTTTTT.